The 21 T cell receptor beta chains below all came from one sample that was sequenced in a study of blood T cell repertoires in COVID-19. TCRdb's copy holds only in-frame clones and misses some; the assay was immunoSEQ multiplex PCR. The sample contains hundreds of thousands of clones, roughly 86% of which appear only once. The sample consisted of peripheral blood. Source of these receptors: a woman aged 70-85 years with COVID-19, enrolled during active disease.

The chain uses TRBV5-6 and TRBJ2-5, with D unresolved. Germline-derived CDR1 and CDR2 are SGHDT and YYEEEE. Trimming cost V 0 bases and J 4 bases, with 4 bases left between them. This CDR3 has 12 amino acids. This chain's CDR3 is CASSLASETQYF. CDR3 nucleotide sequence: TGTGCCAGCAGCTTGGCGTCAGAGACCCAGTACTTC.

J is TRBJ1-2 and V is TRBV27; D is undetermined. This CDR3 spans 15 amino acids. The germline V gene has CDR1 MNHEY and CDR2 SMNVEV (reference sequence). V dropped 5 bases and J dropped 5 bases, with 18 bases sitting between them. CDR3 sequence reads: CASSTYSTDSYGYTF. CDR3 in DNA: TGTGCCAGCAGTACTTACTCGACGGACTCGTATGGCTACACCTTC.

The count of this clone is one. This chain connects TRBV30 to TRBJ2-3, with D perhaps TRBD2 (5 bases). The CDR3 is 14 residues long. V was pared by 2 bases and J by 15 bases, with 24 bases between. Germline V gives CDR1 GTSNPN, CDR2 SVGIG (reference sequence). CDR3: CAWSNKPGRSLTYF. Written as DNA, the CDR3 is TGTGCCTGGAGTAACAAACCGGGGAGATCATTGACTTATTTT.

This clone has only one observation. The chain carries TRBV24-1 and TRBJ1-2; D remains ambiguous. CDR3 length: 11 amino acids. With 0 bases removed from V and 8 bases from J, the gap between germline ends came to 3 bases. Germline CDR1 reads KGHDR; CDR2 reads SFDVKD. The CDR3 DNA reads TGTGCCACCAGTGATTTGCAGGGCTACACCTTC. It codes for CATSDLQGYTF.

This sequence joins TRBV10-3 and TRBJ2-7; the D gene is possibly TRBD1 (6 bases). This CDR3 contains 14 residues. Germline values: CDR1 ENHRY, CDR2 SYGVKD. V lost 0 bases and J 5 bases, leaving 11 bases between the germline ends. The CDR3 protein is CAISESQGTHEQYF. In DNA form, the CDR3 reads TGTGCCATCAGTGAGTCGCAGGGGACGCACGAGCAGTACTTC.

This sequence joins TRBV19 and TRBJ2-3, with D perhaps matching TRBD1 (5 bases). Germline V gives CDR1 LNHDA, CDR2 SQIVND (reference sequence). V dropped 7 bases and J dropped 6 bases, with 20 bases sitting between them. The CDR3 runs 15 residues. The CDR3 DNA reads as TGTGCCAGTATGATCCAGGGTCGTGCTGGGGATACGCAGTATTTT. As protein: CASMIQGRAGDTQYF.

This sequence joins TRBV11-2 and TRBJ2-7, with TRBD1 matching over 8 bases. Germline V CDR1 and CDR2: SGHAT, FQNNGV. V shed 7 bases and J 3 bases; nucleotides not matched to a gene: 5. The CDR3 covers 13 residues. The CDR3 region has the DNA TGTGCCAGCAACCCGACAGGGGACTACGAGCAGTACTTC. Translating it yields CASNPTGDYEQYF. Combining the CDR3 with reference TRBV11-2 and TRBJ2-7 gives the whole variable domain EAGVAQSPRYKIIEKRQSVAFWCNPISGHATLYWYQQILGQGPKLLIQFQNNGVVDDSQLPKDRFSAERLKGVDSTLKIQPAKLEDSAVYLCASNPTGDYEQYFGPGTRLTVT.

The chain has TRBV13 and TRBJ2-3, with TRBD2 matching over 12 bases. V lost 4 bases and J lost 3; bases outside the gene matches: 2. Germline lookup yields CDR1 PRHDT and CDR2 FYEKMQ (reference sequence). This CDR3 has 15 residues. The CDR3 region is CASSSSGGGTDTQYF. In DNA form, the CDR3 reads TGTGCCAGCAGCTCTAGCGGGGGGGGAACAGATACGCAGTATTTT.

This clone was counted ten times or more. The chain couples TRBV5-6 to TRBJ1-3; tentative D call: TRBD1 (5 bases). The CDR3 has 15 amino acids. Germline V gives CDR1 SGHDT, CDR2 YYEEEE. Trimming pared 0 bases from V and 2 bases from J, leaving 9 bases between. The CDR3 loop reads CASSLGGAAGNTIYF. CDR3 bases: TGTGCCAGCAGCTTGGGGGGCGCGGCTGGAAACACCATATATTTT.

The chain recombines TRBV27 with TRBJ2-1; 8 positions agree with TRBD2. V lost 2 bases, J lost 11 bases, and 11 bases stayed unmatched. Per germline, CDR1 MNHEY and CDR2 SMNVEV (reference sequence). The CDR3 contains 15 residues. The CDR3 DNA is TGTGCCAGCAGTTTAAAACCGGGGGGGCCGGTGAAGCAGTTCTTC. Its protein is CASSLKPGGPVKQFF.

This clone was observed a handful of times. The rearrangement links TRBV14 to TRBJ2-7; 7 positions match TRBD2. Losses at the gene ends were 1 base for V and 7 bases for J; bases not matched to a gene: 13. Germline V gene sequence: CDR1 SGHDN, CDR2 FVKESK. CDR3 length equals 16 residues. The CDR3 protein is CASSQVAGLALREQYF. The CDR3 coding sequence is TGTGCCAGCAGCCAAGTAGCGGGCCTCGCTTTACGAGAGCAGTACTTC.

The chain uses TRBV27 and TRBJ1-2; D is perhaps TRBD1 (6 bases). The CDR3 runs 13 residues. Germline CDR1 reads MNHEY; CDR2 reads SMNVEV (reference sequence). Trimming shortened V by 5 bases and J by 6 bases, and 13 bases separated the two germline ends. CDR3 amino acids: CASSRNRDDGYTF. The CDR3 nucleotides are TGTGCCAGCAGTCGTAACAGGGACGATGGCTACACCTTC.

V and J are TRBV7-2 and TRBJ2-7, with TRBD1 matching 7 bases. The CDR3 consists of 14 residues. CDR1 and CDR2 (germline): SGHTA, FQGNSA. Unmatched junction bases numbered 7, after V lost 1 base and J lost 7 bases. The DNA of the CDR3 is TGTGCCAGCAGCTTAGAGACAGGGTACGAAGAGCAGTACTTC. Translating gives CASSLETGYEEQYF.

The chain joins TRBV29-1 to TRBJ2-4; TRBD1 matches at 8 bases. The J segment lost 6 bases and the V segment lost 8 bases, leaving 6 bases of the junction unmatched. The germline V gene has CDR1 SQVTM and CDR2 ANQGSEA. The CDR3 consists of 12 residues. CDR3 protein: CSFLTGANIQYF. The CDR3 DNA reads TGCAGCTTTTTGACAGGGGCAAACATTCAGTACTTC. The variable domain in full, completed from reference TRBV29-1 and TRBJ2-4, reads SAVISQKPSRDICQRGTSLTIQCQVDSQVTMMFWYRQQPGQSLTLIATANQGSEATYESGFVIDKFPISRPNLTFSTLTVSNMSPEDSSIYLCSFLTGANIQYFGAGTRLSVL.

V gene TRBV6-6 combines with J gene TRBJ2-5; TRBD2 is a possible D gene (7 bases). This CDR3 spans 14 amino acids. Looked up from germline, CDR1 is MNHNY and CDR2 is SVGAGI (reference sequence). V was shortened by 6 bases and J by 3 bases, with 14 bases between the two germline ends. The CDR3 protein is CASSPGGREETQYF. DNA for the CDR3: TGTGCCAGCAGCCCCGGGGGGCGGGAAGAGACCCAGTACTTC.

The V and J genes are TRBV7-9 and TRBJ1-5; TRBD1 aligns across 7 bases. J gave up 5 bases and V 5 bases, and 3 bases lay outside the gene matches. Germline loops: CDR1 SEHNR, CDR2 FQNEAQ (reference sequence). This CDR3 region has 13 residues. The CDR3 is CASSADRDQPQHF. The CDR3 DNA reads TGTGCCAGCAGCGCAGACAGGGATCAGCCCCAGCATTTT.

The chain carries TRBV18 and TRBJ2-2, with TRBD2 matching 9 bases. CDR3 length: 16 residues. Germline-derived CDR1 and CDR2 are KGHSH and LQKENI. Trimming removed 8 bases from V and 6 bases from J; junction bases left unmatched: 13. Here the CDR3 DNA reads TGTGCCAGCCTTCCAACGTCGCGCGGGGGGGCCGGGGAGCTGTTTTTT. Translated: CASLPTSRGGAGELFF.

The J gene is TRBJ2-7, the V gene TRBV9; the match to TRBD2 covers 12 bases. CDR1 is SGDLS, CDR2 YYNGEE, per germline. Trimming cost V 2 bases and J 4 bases; bases outside gene matches: 4. This CDR3 has 15 amino acids. The CDR3 DNA follows: TGTGCCAGCAGCGTGACTAGCGGGGGTGTATACGAGCAGTACTTC. Translation gives CASSVTSGGVYEQYF.

This clone was seen a single time. Here the CDR3 reads CASSSQGNYGYTF. For the CDR3, the DNA is TGTGCCAGCAGCTCACAGGGGAACTATGGCTACACCTTC. The V and J genes are TRBV11-2 and TRBJ1-2; TRBD1 aligns across 7 bases. This CDR3 is 13 amino acids long. Germline V gives CDR1 SGHAT, CDR2 FQNNGV. V dropped 4 bases and J dropped 2; count of bases not matched to a gene: 1.

The chain combines TRBV6-5 with TRBJ1-2; 10 bases map to TRBD1. There are 14 residues in the CDR3. Looked up from germline, CDR1 is MNHEY and CDR2 is SVGAGI. V lost 2 bases, J lost 8 bases, and 5 bases stayed unmatched. CDR3 DNA: TGTGCCAGCAGTTACGGGGACAGGGGTAGGGGCTACACCTTC. Protein: CASSYGDRGRGYTF.

This clone was observed once. The chain combines TRBV15 with TRBJ1-2; D unclear. V lost 1 base to trimming and J lost 4 bases, with 13 bases between them. Germline assignment: CDR1 LNHNV and CDR2 YYDKDF (reference sequence). The CDR3 consists of 15 residues. This CDR3 reads CATSRAAGSTYGYTF. The CDR3 DNA follows: TGTGCCACCAGCAGAGCGGCAGGCTCCACCTATGGCTACACCTTC.